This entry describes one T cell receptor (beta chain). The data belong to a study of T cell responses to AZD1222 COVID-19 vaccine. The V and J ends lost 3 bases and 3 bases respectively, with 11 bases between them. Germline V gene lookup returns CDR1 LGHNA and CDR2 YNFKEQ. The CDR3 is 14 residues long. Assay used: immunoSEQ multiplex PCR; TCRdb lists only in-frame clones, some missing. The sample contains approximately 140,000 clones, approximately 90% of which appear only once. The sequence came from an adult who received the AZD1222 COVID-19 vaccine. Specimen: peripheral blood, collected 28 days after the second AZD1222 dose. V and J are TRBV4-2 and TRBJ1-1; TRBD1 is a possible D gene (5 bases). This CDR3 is CASSQGLRDTEAFF. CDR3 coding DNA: TGTGCCAGCAGCCAGGGGCTTCGGGACACTGAAGCTTTCTTT.